This TCR beta chain stems from a study of T cells in Graves' hyperthyroidism and ophthalmopathy. This clonotype was counted ten times or more. Antigen specificity is unknown. Diagnoses rested on clinical symptoms, serum thyroxine and TRAb, thyroid ultrasound and orbital computed tomography. The PBMCs were sourced from fresh peripheral blood (more than 9 ml). The study, taken as a whole, reports: Most expanded thyroid clonotypes above 0.001 recurred in blood. Using 13 V-J features, a model discriminated ophthalmopathy from stable hyperthyroidism.

Template material for amplifying TCR beta CDR3 regions consisted of RNA transcripts. An initial round of RT-PCR targeting the TCR CDR3 relied on the HTBI primer set. MiXCR was run by TCRdb on the multiplex PCR reads, yielding one entry per CDR3 protein. Altogether 200,000 to 250,000 distinct CDR3 sequences are present, about 25% being singletons, with the ten largest covering 35%. This receptor was identified in a woman aged 40 to 50 with Graves' ophthalmopathy. The sequenced sample consisted of blood.

The CDR3 loop is CSASDSLNGYTF. In DNA, the CDR3 is TGCAGCGCCTCGGACAGTTTGAATGGCTACACCTTC. The chain recombines TRBV29-1 with TRBJ1-2; a possible D gene is TRBD1 (6 bases). Per the germline V gene, CDR1 is SQVTM and CDR2 is ANQGSEA. The CDR3 has 12 residues. V lost 7 bases, J lost 6 bases, and 15 bases lay in between. Full variable domain (missing parts from reference TRBV29-1 and TRBJ1-2): SAVISQKPSRDICQRGTSLTIQCQVDSQVTMMFWYRQQPGQSLTLIATANQGSEATYESGFVIDKFPISRPNLTFSTLTVSNMSPEDSSIYLCSASDSLNGYTFGSGTRLTVV.